These 9 T cell receptor beta chains share one sample of origin, sequenced in a study of T cell changes during pregnancy in multiple sclerosis. This table comes from immunoSEQ multiplex PCR, and its TCRdb copy is limited to in-frame clones, with some not included. The sample carries under 70,000 clones, about nine tenths recorded once. The sequencing used peripheral blood, collected after pregnancy. Source of these receptors: a female donor in good health, enrolled as a control in a pregnancy study.

The V and J genes are TRBV4-3 and TRBJ1-2, with 8 bases that match TRBD1. Trimming removed 0 bases from V and 4 bases from J; junction bases left unmatched: 4. The CDR3 totals 15 residues. Germline CDR1 and CDR2: LGHNA and YSLEER. The CDR3 reads CASSQDRGQGYGYTF. CDR3 coding DNA: TGCGCCAGCAGCCAAGACAGGGGGCAGGGCTATGGCTACACCTTC.

The chain uses TRBV11-2 and TRBJ1-2, with 7 positions matching TRBD1. The CDR3 has 16 residues. V was clipped by 7 bases and J by 2 bases; unmatched bases: 13. Germline loops: CDR1 SGHAT, CDR2 FQNNGV. The CDR3 loop reads CASTPDRVGMNYGYTF. CDR3 DNA: TGTGCCAGCACCCCTGACAGGGTCGGAATGAACTATGGCTACACCTTC.

V and J are TRBV5-4 and TRBJ1-6; D unclear. V was pared by 1 base and J by 8 bases, with 10 bases between. This CDR3 is 14 amino acids long. Germline loops: CDR1 SGHNT, CDR2 YYREEE (reference sequence). The DNA for the CDR3 is TGTGCCAGCAGCTTGTTCGGGGTTTATTCACCCCTCCACTTT. Residues: CASSLFGVYSPLHF. The full variable domain, in which reference TRBV5-4 and TRBJ1-6 provide the parts outside the CDR3, is ETGVTQSPTHLIKTRGQQVTLRCSSQSGHNTVSWYQQALGQGPQFIFQYYREEENGRGNFPPRFSGLQFPNYSSELNVNALELDDSALYLCASSLFGVYSPLHFGNGTRLTVT.

This clone was seen just once. The rearrangement uses TRBV29-1 and TRBJ1-2, with 8 bases aligning to TRBD1. V was clipped by 4 bases and J by 6 bases; unmatched bases: 10. The CDR3 runs to 14 residues. CDR1 SQVTM and CDR2 ANQGSEA come from the germline V gene. The CDR3 region is CSVGLARGHDGYTF. CDR3 sequence (DNA): TGCAGCGTTGGGTTGGCCAGGGGGCACGATGGCTACACCTTC.

The chain is built from TRBV30 and TRBJ2-1; D call uncertain. Germline CDR1 GTSNPN, CDR2 SVGIG (reference sequence). This CDR3 has 11 residues. V was cut by 7 bases and J by 1 base, with 5 bases left in between. The CDR3 reads CASISYNEQFF. The CDR3 coding sequence is TGTGCCTCAATTTCCTACAATGAGCAGTTCTTC. The entire variable domain, with the rest obtained from reference TRBV30 and TRBJ2-1, is as follows: SQTIHQWPATLVQPVGSPLSLECTVEGTSNPNLYWYRQAAGRGLQLLFYSVGIGQISSEVPQNLSASRPQDRQFILSSKKLLLSDSGFYLCASISYNEQFFGPGTRLTVL.

This clone showed up just once. This CDR3 is CASRDSPGQRTYEQYF. CDR3 nucleotide sequence: TGCGCCAGCAGGGATTCGCCGGGACAGCGTACCTACGAGCAGTACTTC. The chain couples TRBV5-1 to TRBJ2-7, with 7 bases lining up with TRBD1. Trimming cost V 5 bases and J 2 bases; bases outside gene matches: 13. The CDR3 contains 16 residues. Germline CDR1 reads SGHRS; CDR2 reads YFSETQ.

The chain carries TRBV7-3 and TRBJ2-1; 9 positions match TRBD1. There are 15 residues in the CDR3. With 4 bases clipped from V and 8 bases from J, the junction kept 9 bases outside the gene matches. Germline V CDR1 and CDR2: SGHTA, FQGTGA. The CDR3 DNA follows: TGTGCCAGCAGCTCGCGGACAGGGGAAGCCCATGAGCAGTTCTTC. It is translated as CASSSRTGEAHEQFF.

The DNA of the CDR3 is TGTGCCAGCAGCCCCCCGGGACTAGCGGGGGGCAATGAGCAGTTCTTC. Protein sequence: CASSPPGLAGGNEQFF. The V gene is TRBV7-9, the J gene TRBJ2-1, with 15 nucleotides matching TRBD2. The trim removed 5 bases at V and 6 bases at J, leaving 5 bases unmatched. CDR3 length equals 16 residues. Germline V gene data show CDR1 as SEHNR and CDR2 as FQNEAQ (reference sequence).

V gene TRBV5-1 combines with J gene TRBJ1-2; 9 bases are a match to TRBD1. The CDR3 covers 13 residues. Germline V CDR1 and CDR2: SGHRS, YFSETQ. Trimming removed 1 base from V and 9 bases from J; junction bases left unmatched: 4. The CDR3 DNA follows: TGCGCCAGCAGCTTGCGACAGGGGGAAAGCTACACCTTC. The encoded protein is CASSLRQGESYTF.